The 4 T cell receptor beta chains in this list originate from one sample, sequenced in a study of beta chain features in type 1 diabetes. Every bit of the isolated RNA underwent reverse transcription, so sequencing read expressed TCRB transcripts. Sequenced by immunoSEQ multiplex PCR; TCRdb stores in-frame clones only, minus some. The sample includes roughly 300,000 clones, 7% to 10% seen only once; the top ten take less than 1.2%. Their recognized antigens are unknown. General observations from the study: When Type 1 diabetes patients were examined, their TCRB CDR3s proved moderately but significantly shorter in all four CD4+ subsets.

The sequencing input was central memory CD4+ T cells from blood. The origin of the receptors is a man between 25 and 39 years old with type 1 diabetes.

The table lists this clone with a few counts. The V gene is TRBV6-6, the J gene TRBJ1-2; D unresolved. The V end lost 5 bases, the J end lost 7 bases, and 14 bases lay between the germline ends. This CDR3 comprises 13 residues. CDR1 MNHNY and CDR2 SVGAGI come from the germline V gene (reference sequence). The CDR3 DNA follows: TGTGCCAGCAGTAAGGACCAAGTCTTTGGCTACACCTTC. Protein sequence: CASSKDQVFGYTF.

This clone was recorded many times. The genes are TRBV4-3 and TRBJ1-3, with no clear D. Deletions cut 4 bases from V and 0 bases from J, with 10 bases between. The germline gives CDR1 LGHNA, CDR2 YSLEER. The CDR3 is 15 amino acids. The CDR3 is CASSRDTASGNTIYF. As DNA, the CDR3 is TGCGCCAGCAGCCGAGATACAGCCTCTGGAAACACCATATATTTT.

The rearrangement joins TRBV30 to TRBJ2-7; D is unclear. This CDR3 is built from 12 residues. V gave up 0 bases and J gave up 2 bases, with 5 bases separating them. CDR1 and CDR2 (germline): GTSNPN, SVGIG (reference sequence). CDR3 sequence reads: CAWSVKAYEQYF. Here the CDR3 DNA reads TGTGCCTGGAGTGTAAAGGCCTACGAGCAGTACTTC.

The chain links TRBV9 to TRBJ2-1; perhaps TRBD2 as D (5 bases). The CDR3 covers 15 residues. The germline gives CDR1 SGDLS, CDR2 YYNGEE. The V and J ends lost 0 bases and 8 bases respectively, with 15 bases between them. Here the CDR3 reads CASSVVLAGRHEQFF. CDR3 in DNA: TGTGCCAGCAGCGTAGTTCTAGCTGGGAGACATGAGCAGTTCTTC.